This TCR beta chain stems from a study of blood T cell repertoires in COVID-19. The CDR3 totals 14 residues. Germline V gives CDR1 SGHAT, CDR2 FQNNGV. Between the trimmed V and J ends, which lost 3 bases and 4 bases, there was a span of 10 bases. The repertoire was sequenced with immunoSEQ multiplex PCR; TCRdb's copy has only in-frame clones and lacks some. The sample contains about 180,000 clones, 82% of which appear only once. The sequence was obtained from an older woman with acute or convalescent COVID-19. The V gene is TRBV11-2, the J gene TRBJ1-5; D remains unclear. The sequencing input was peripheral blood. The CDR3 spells CASSLVPQNQPQHF. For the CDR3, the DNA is TGTGCCAGCAGCTTGGTCCCTCAGAATCAGCCCCAGCATTTT. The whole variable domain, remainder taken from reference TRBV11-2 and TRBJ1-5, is EAGVAQSPRYKIIEKRQSVAFWCNPISGHATLYWYQQILGQGPKLLIQFQNNGVVDDSQLPKDRFSAERLKGVDSTLKIQPAKLEDSAVYLCASSLVPQNQPQHFGDGTRLSIL.